The clone carrying this TCR beta chain is medium-sized within its sample. Its target is unknown. Treg sorting used a CD4+CD25+CD127-/low gate. Adaptor-ligated barcode primers were used to amplify TRBV12-4/TRBJ1-2 clonotypes. One entry per CDR3 protein, called by TCRdb with MiXCR from the multiplex PCR reads. The sample records 2,000 to 2,500 distinct CDR3 sequences, 2% to 3% being singletons. The CDR3 sequence is 14 residues long. Unmatched junction bases numbered 5, after V lost 6 bases and J lost 1 base. Whole-study results and caveats: Naive CD4+ cells shared 10% to 15% of tumor Treg sequences. Tumor-infiltrating Treg TCR alpha and beta sequences overlapped most with tumor naive CD4+ T cells, then blood naive.

The sequencing sample was made of tumor-infiltrating Tregs sorted from the breast tumor. The clonotype originates from a female donor with breast cancer. The chain has TRBV12-3 or TRBV12-4 and TRBJ1-2; 7 bases line up with TRBD1. This chain's CDR3 is CASRSRDSNYGYTF. CDR3 nucleotides: TGTGCCAGCAGAAGCCGGGACAGTAACTATGGCTACACCTTC.